The clone carrying this T cell receptor (beta chain) appeared many times. Its matching antigen is unknown. The CDR3 length is 12 residues. CDR1 and CDR2 (germline): LGHDT, YNNKEL (reference sequence). V was shortened by 3 bases and J by 6 bases, with 8 bases between the two germline ends. The sample belongs to a study of HIV-infected children after antiretroviral therapy interruption. Across the study: Most children had recorded EBV and CMV exposure.

Treatment defined: PENTA 11 planned treatment interruption arm or continuous ART arm. A 3' RACE protocol on RNA, with unique molecular identifiers, produced the TCR library. TCRdb re-analysed the 3' RACE reads in MiXCR, keeping a single row per CDR3 protein. The sample lists about 46,000 distinct CDR3 sequences; about 4.3% were seen once. General observations from the study: The Gini coefficient of naive CD4+ repertoires rose, returning to baseline by 3 years. Some non-naive CD45RA+ T cells might be present among sorted naive cells.

The specimen comprised CD45RA+ CD4+ T cells from PBMCs, pooled from several time points, sampled from a donor given antiretroviral therapy, either interrupted or continuous. Subset specified: naive CD4+ CD45RA+ CD45RO- T cells. The TCR originated in a pool of human donors with HIV. V and J are TRBV3-1 and TRBJ1-2; D is undetermined. CDR3 DNA sequence: TGTGCCAGCAGCCAGGGAGGTAATGGCTACACCTTC. This translates into CASSQGGNGYTF.